The rows below give T cell receptor beta chains drawn from one sample of a study of T cell repertoires in cytomegalovirus infection. TCRdb re-derived calls from the reads in MiXCR, one entry per CDR3 protein. The sample shows some 180,000 distinct CDR3 sequences, approximately 17% of them seen only once. Sample: CD8+ T cells from PBMCs. Receptors originate from a human donor in good health (CMV status not recorded). Some clones in this sample may be carry-over from other donors' samples. Each CDR3 is given without its conserved first and last residue.

ATRGRGRDETQY	TRBV15
ASSITGGVGSPLH	TRBV6-5
ASSFRTSTDTQY	TRBV28
ASSSGLAGLETQY	TRBV6-2/TRBV6-3
ASSLTGAWTDTQY	TRBV7-3
ASSRGGASVSGNTIY	TRBV28
ASSGGKYT	TRBV6-2/TRBV6-3
SVRGAPSSYNEQF	TRBV29-1
ASSPQRFVRGEQPQH	TRBV6-2/TRBV6-3
ASSPTDPNEKLF	TRBV12-3/TRBV12-4
ASSQENILQPQH	TRBV4-1
ASSQRRPGGSGYT	TRBV14
ASSLVSSGSNTEAF	TRBV12-3/TRBV12-4
ASSSDPRGRVVIGNQPQH	TRBV7-8
ASSQRQGSTDTQY	TRBV7-2
ASSTAGLSYEQY	TRBV7-6
ASSLGQRSYNEQF	TRBV13
ASTDRGAGNTEAF	TRBV5-5
ASSLQTAGAASYEQY	TRBV7-6
AISERDGTYEQY	TRBV10-3
ASRSTGGNDEQF	TRBV12-3/TRBV12-4
ASSPFSPGKEQF	TRBV6-2/TRBV6-3
ASSQSPKTVSNEKLF	TRBV4-3
ASSFTALSSYEQY	TRBV27
SARDRVGNQPQH	TRBV20-1
ASSSQGAEQY	TRBV9
ASSRPGQGFFYEKLF	TRBV7-2
ASTPATDTQY	TRBV7-8
ASSQGGPYSNQPQH	TRBV7-6
ATKGEGIEQF	TRBV7-9
ASSLDRQQY	TRBV7-6
ASSLDRTGGANEQF	TRBV7-8
ASIQGGHGRDTEAF	TRBV14
SVQGYTEAF	TRBV29-1
ASSLVLWGTGGDTEAF	TRBV7-2
ASSSWAEEGTQY	TRBV12-3/TRBV12-4